Presented here are 27 T cell receptor beta chains from one specimen sequenced in a study of blood T cell repertoires in COVID-19. The protocol was immunoSEQ multiplex PCR, while the TCRdb copy is restricted to in-frame clones and leaves out a portion. The repertoire holds under 300,000 clones, over 75% seen once, with 15% to 19% in the top ten. The sequenced material came from PBMCs or T cells enriched from blood (not recorded which). These receptors were collected from a young man who had recovered from COVID-19.

This chain uses TRBV27 with TRBJ1-2; TRBD1 is a possible D gene (5 bases). The V and J ends lost 8 bases and 8 bases respectively, with 15 bases between them. The CDR3 is made up of 12 amino acids. Looked up from germline, CDR1 is MNHEY and CDR2 is SMNVEV (reference sequence). CDR3 amino acids: CASSRSGDGYTF. The CDR3 region has the DNA TGTGCCAGCTCCCGCTCGGGGGACGGCTACACCTTC.

The chain has TRBV16 and TRBJ1-5, with TRBD1 matching 10 bases. Germline CDR1 and CDR2: KGHSY and FQNENV. V lost 6 bases and J lost 1; bases outside the gene matches: 3. The CDR3 spans 15 residues. CDR3 sequence reads: CASSSTGGSNQPQHF. In DNA form, the CDR3 reads TGTGCCAGCAGTTCGACAGGGGGCAGCAATCAGCCCCAGCATTTT.

Only a few counts were recorded for this clone. The J gene is TRBJ1-2, the V gene TRBV27; the match to TRBD1 covers 7 bases. Germline V lookup: CDR1 MNHEY, CDR2 SMNVEV (reference sequence). Trimming removed 6 bases from V and 6 bases from J; junction bases left unmatched: 10. The CDR3 consists of 14 residues. The CDR3 coding sequence is TGTGCCAGCAGAGCGAATAGGGGGCAGGATGGCTACACCTTC. It encodes CASRANRGQDGYTF.

This chain joins TRBV2 and TRBJ1-1; TRBD1 agrees at 11 bases. This CDR3 is 16 amino acids long. The germline gives CDR1 SNHLY, CDR2 FYNNEI. Losses at the gene ends were 6 bases for V and 3 bases for J; bases not matched to a gene: 9. DNA for the CDR3: TGTGCCAGCAGGGACAGGGGGCATTTAATCGACACTGAAGCTTTCTTT. Protein product: CASRDRGHLIDTEAFF.

The rearrangement joins TRBV27 to TRBJ2-3; TRBD2 aligns across 11 bases. CDR3 length equals 17 residues. Germline CDR1 is MNHEY and CDR2 is SMNVEV (reference sequence). The V gene end was trimmed by 3 bases and the J gene end by 5 bases; junction bases not matched to a gene: 10. The CDR3 here is CASSFRLAGGRVDTQYF. CDR3 DNA: TGTGCCAGCAGTTTCCGGCTAGCGGGAGGCCGGGTAGATACGCAGTATTTT.

The genes are TRBV5-6 and TRBJ1-6; 8 bases agree with TRBD1. J was trimmed by 15 bases and V by 4 bases; bases with no gene match: 6. This CDR3 comprises 12 residues. Germline V gene sequence: CDR1 SGHDT, CDR2 YYEEEE. The CDR3 DNA is TGTGCCAGCAGCATACGGACAGGGAGCCTCCACTTT. It encodes CASSIRTGSLHF.

The V gene is TRBV3-1 (or the pseudogene TRBV3-2), the J gene TRBJ2-1; 10 bases align to TRBD2. CDR3 length: 17 amino acids. In germline, CDR1 is LGHDT, CDR2 YNNKEL (reference sequence). J lost 4 bases, V lost 4 bases, and 10 bases had no gene match. The CDR3 DNA sequence: TGTGCCAGCAGCCTGAGGACAACTAGCGGGACTTACAATGAGCAGTTCTTC. Translation: CASSLRTTSGTYNEQFF.

V is TRBV30 and J is TRBJ2-7, with TRBD1 matching 7 bases. CDR3 length: 14 amino acids. The V gene end was trimmed by 0 bases and the J gene end by 2 bases; junction bases not matched to a gene: 4. Germline values: CDR1 GTSNPN, CDR2 SVGIG (reference sequence). In DNA form, the CDR3 reads TGTGCCTGGAGTGTGCGACAGGGAGCCTACGAGCAGTACTTC. Protein sequence: CAWSVRQGAYEQYF.

V gene TRBV18 combines with J gene TRBJ2-5, with 7 bases identical to TRBD1. The junction had 4 bases not matched to a gene; V was cut back by 3 bases and J by 3 bases. CDR3 length equals 14 residues. Germline lookup yields CDR1 KGHSH and CDR2 LQKENI. CDR3 coding DNA: TGTGCCAGCTCACCCGGGACAGCCAAAGAGACCCAGTACTTC. Protein: CASSPGTAKETQYF. The full variable domain, rest sourced from reference TRBV18 and TRBJ2-5, is NAGVMQNPRHLVRRRGQEARLRCSPMKGHSHVYWYRQLPEEGLKFMVYLQKENIIDESGMPKERFSAEFPKEGPSILRIQQVVRGDSAAYFCASSPGTAKETQYFGPGTRLLVL.

This clone was counted between two and nine times. This chain joins TRBV7-9 and TRBJ1-2; D ambiguous. This CDR3 spans 14 amino acids. CDR1 is SEHNR and CDR2 is FQNEAQ in the germline V gene (reference sequence). Trimming pared 2 bases from V and 8 bases from J, leaving 15 bases between. The CDR3 spells CASSLPSGSYGYTF. As DNA, the CDR3 is TGTGCCAGCAGCTTACCGAGCGGGTCTTACGGCTACACCTTC. The full variable domain, with the rest looked up from reference TRBV7-9 and TRBJ1-2, is DTGVSQNPRHKITKRGQNVTFRCDPISEHNRLYWYRQTLGQGPEFLTYFQNEAQLEKSRLLSDRFSAERPKGSFSTLEIQRTEQGDSAMYLCASSLPSGSYGYTFGSGTRLTVV.

The chain couples TRBV15 to TRBJ1-6, with TRBD1 matching 7 bases. This CDR3 spans 14 amino acids. Trimming took 5 bases from V and 9 from J; bases not matched to a gene: 7. CDR1 is LNHNV and CDR2 is YYDKDF in the germline V gene (reference sequence). The CDR3 coding sequence is TGTGCCACCAGCTGGCGACAGGGTGTTTCACCCCTCCACTTT. As protein: CATSWRQGVSPLHF.

The J gene is TRBJ2-7, the V gene TRBV6-5; weak D call: TRBD1 (7 bases). The germline gives CDR1 MNHEY, CDR2 SVGAGI. V lost 0 bases and J lost 6, with 18 bases in between. There are 16 residues in the CDR3. The CDR3 spells CASSYSSVQGGSEQYF. The CDR3 DNA is TGTGCCAGCAGTTACTCATCTGTTCAGGGGGGTTCCGAGCAGTACTTC.

This rearrangement joins TRBV18 to TRBJ1-1; D may be TRBD1 (5 bases). This CDR3 has 13 residues. Trimming removed 6 bases from V and 0 bases from J, with 8 bases in between. CDR1 and CDR2 from the germline V gene are KGHSH and LQKENI. The CDR3 DNA sequence: TGTGCCAGCTCTGACAGTATGAACACTGAAGCTTTCTTT. This encodes CASSDSMNTEAFF.

The rearrangement links TRBV10-1 to TRBJ2-3; TRBD2 is a possible D gene (6 bases). Between the trimmed V and J ends, which lost 6 bases and 5 bases, there was a span of 24 bases. CDR1 WNHNN and CDR2 SYGVQD come from the germline V gene (reference sequence). The CDR3 has 17 amino acids. This CDR3 is CASRPQRQNRRGDTQYF. The CDR3 DNA reads as TGCGCCAGCAGGCCACAGCGGCAGAATAGGAGGGGAGATACGCAGTATTTT.

This clone was counted a single time. As DNA, the CDR3 is TGTGCCAGCAGCTTACGTCTTTCAACTATGGGCTACACCTTC. Translating it yields CASSLRLSTMGYTF. The chain has TRBV11-2 and TRBJ1-2; D not resolved. CDR1 SGHAT and CDR2 FQNNGV come from the germline V gene. The CDR3 spans 14 residues. Trimming shortened V by 2 bases and J by 8 bases, and 15 bases separated the two germline ends.

This clone has ten or more counts. This chain uses TRBV27 with TRBJ2-4, with D perhaps TRBD2 (6 bases). Trimming cost V 1 base and J 3 bases, with 16 bases left between them. This CDR3 is 17 amino acids long. Looked up from germline, CDR1 is MNHEY and CDR2 is SMNVEV (reference sequence). The CDR3 DNA reads as TGTGCCAGCAGTTTATTTGGGACTGACTATTTCAAAAACATTCAGTACTTC. Translation: CASSLFGTDYFKNIQYF.

The V call is TRBV18, the J call TRBJ2-5; D may be TRBD2 (6 bases). V was cut by 5 bases and J by 0 bases, with 16 bases left in between. From germline, CDR1 is KGHSH and CDR2 LQKENI. The CDR3 consists of 16 residues. This CDR3 reads CASSDPGLGHQETQYF. CDR3 DNA sequence: TGTGCCAGCTCAGATCCGGGACTGGGGCACCAAGAGACCCAGTACTTC.

The CDR3 protein is CAISDRTGGEAFF. As DNA, the CDR3 is TGTGCCATCAGTGACCGGACAGGGGGTGAAGCTTTCTTT. The J gene is TRBJ1-1, the V gene TRBV10-3; TRBD1 matches 10 bases. Germline V lookup: CDR1 ENHRY, CDR2 SYGVKD. CDR3 size: 13 residues. With 3 bases clipped from V and 7 bases from J, the junction kept 2 bases outside the gene matches.

The chain combines TRBV28 with TRBJ1-1, with D maybe TRBD1 (6 bases). Trimming left V 9 bases short and J 4 bases short, with 30 bases between. Germline CDR1 MDHEN, CDR2 SYDVKM. The CDR3 sequence is 18 residues long. CDR3 DNA sequence: TGTGCCAGTCCGCCCACGACCCGCGCAGGGGCCGCGGGCACTGAAGCTTTCTTT. It specifies CASPPTTRAGAAGTEAFF.

As DNA, the CDR3 is TGTGCCAGCAAGGGTGCCACTAGGCGCGAGCAGTACTTC. Protein sequence: CASKGATRREQYF. V and J are TRBV6-5 and TRBJ2-7, with TRBD2 as a possible D gene (5 bases). The germline V and J ends were trimmed by 7 bases and 6 bases, with 16 bases remaining between them. The germline CDR1 and CDR2 sequences are MNHEY and SVGAGI. This CDR3 contains 13 residues.

The chain couples TRBV10-3 to TRBJ1-1; TRBD1 matches 8 bases. Germline-derived CDR1 and CDR2 are ENHRY and SYGVKD. The CDR3 loop spans 15 amino acids. Losses at the gene ends were 8 bases for V and 3 bases for J; bases not matched to a gene: 11. The CDR3 protein is CAIAGDDRGYTEAFF. The CDR3 DNA reads as TGTGCCATCGCGGGGGACGACAGGGGCTACACTGAAGCTTTCTTT.

The J gene is TRBJ2-2, the V gene TRBV18, with 7 bases matching TRBD1. Germline values: CDR1 KGHSH, CDR2 LQKENI. The CDR3 consists of 17 residues. The J segment lost 3 bases and the V segment lost 3 bases, leaving 10 bases of the junction unmatched. CDR3 loop: CASSPPQTGRDTGELFF. The CDR3 coding sequence is TGTGCCAGCTCACCTCCACAGACAGGGCGGGACACCGGGGAGCTGTTTTTT.

The V call is TRBV24-1, the J call TRBJ2-2; tentatively, D is TRBD1 (5 bases). V was trimmed by 3 bases and J by 6 bases, leaving 13 bases between them. Per the germline V gene, CDR1 is KGHDR and CDR2 is SFDVKD. The CDR3 is 15 amino acids. In DNA form, the CDR3 reads TGTGCCACCAGTGATCGCCAGGGTGGCCCCGGGGAGCTGTTTTTT. Translating gives CATSDRQGGPGELFF.

V usage is TRBV7-2 and J usage is TRBJ2-5, with D possibly matching TRBD1 (6 bases). V shed 4 bases and J shed 3 bases, with 9 bases lying between them. Germline V CDR1 and CDR2: SGHTA, FQGNSA. The CDR3 sequence is 13 residues long. CDR3 DNA sequence: TGTGCCAGCAGCTCACACAGGGAAGAGACCCAGTACTTC. Translation gives CASSSHREETQYF.

The chain is built from TRBV4-1 and TRBJ1-2; tentatively, D is TRBD1 (5 bases). The germline gives CDR1 MGHRA, CDR2 YSYEKL. The CDR3 contains 19 residues. V was clipped by 0 bases and J by 5 bases, with 25 bases between them. The CDR3 sequence: CASSQEALYHGGTAYGYTF. CDR3 DNA: TGCGCCAGCAGCCAAGAAGCCCTATATCACGGGGGGACCGCATATGGCTACACCTTC.

V usage is TRBV7-2 and J usage is TRBJ2-7, with 7 bases identical to TRBD2. CDR3 length: 14 amino acids. The germline V gene encodes CDR1 SGHTA and CDR2 FQGNSA. The junction had 4 bases not matched to a gene; V was cut back by 1 base and J by 4 bases. Here the CDR3 DNA reads TGTGCCAGCAGCTTAGGTGGGGGGGAATACGAGCAGTACTTC. Encoded protein: CASSLGGGEYEQYF.

This sequence joins TRBV29-1 and TRBJ1-2; unclear D gene. The length of the CDR3 is 13 residues. The germline CDR1 and CDR2 sequences are SQVTM and ANQGSEA. Trimming took 0 bases from V and 7 from J, leaving 12 bases between them. DNA of the CDR3: TGCAGCGTTGAAGATCGGAGGTCCGGTGGCTACACCTTC. It codes for CSVEDRRSGGYTF.